The 17 T cell receptor beta chains below were found in one sample sequenced in a study of T cell responses to AZD1222 COVID-19 vaccine. The protocol was immunoSEQ multiplex PCR, while the TCRdb copy is restricted to in-frame clones and leaves out a portion. The data show around 100,000 clones, with around 90% seen just once and approximately 1.2% held by the top ten. The sequences come from peripheral blood, collected on day 0 of AZD1222 vaccination. The receptors here all came from an adult in good health.

This rearrangement joins TRBV7-2 to TRBJ2-2; D is unclear. Trimming removed 2 bases from V and 4 bases from J, with 11 bases in between. Germline loops: CDR1 SGHTA, CDR2 FQGNSA. This CDR3 is 15 amino acids long. The chain's CDR3 is CASSLRGTATGELFF. The CDR3 coding sequence is TGTGCCAGCAGCTTACGAGGTACAGCCACCGGGGAGCTGTTTTTT.

The rearrangement uses TRBV5-6 and TRBJ1-2, with D uncertain. Germline CDR1 SGHDT, CDR2 YYEEEE. The CDR3 consists of 16 residues. With 0 bases removed from V and 7 bases from J, the gap between germline ends came to 19 bases. The CDR3 region has the DNA TGTGCCAGCAGCTTGGCCTCCGGGCAGTACATATTTGGCTACACCTTC. Translated, it gives CASSLASGQYIFGYTF.

This clone was seen a single time. This chain connects TRBV6-5 to TRBJ1-5; D ambiguous. The CDR3 runs 15 residues. CDR1 is MNHEY, CDR2 SVGAGI, per germline. The V end was cut by 0 bases, the J end by 0 bases, with 6 bases between. The chain's CDR3 is CASSYSSFSNQPQHF. The CDR3 nucleotides are TGTGCCAGCAGTTACTCGAGCTTTAGCAATCAGCCCCAGCATTTT.

The chain uses TRBV5-1 and TRBJ2-2; the D gene is possibly TRBD2 (5 bases). The V gene lost 4 bases and the J gene lost 3 bases, with 10 bases spanning the gap. Germline V lookup: CDR1 SGHRS, CDR2 YFSETQ. The CDR3 is 14 amino acids. The CDR3 protein is CASSLGIYTGELFF. The CDR3 nucleotides read TGCGCCAGCAGCCTCGGGATTTACACCGGGGAGCTGTTTTTT.

The V call is TRBV24-1, the J call TRBJ1-1, with 10 bases lining up with TRBD1. CDR1 and CDR2 from the germline V gene are KGHDR and SFDVKD. Trimming removed 9 bases from V and 5 bases from J; junction bases left unmatched: 14. This CDR3 region has 16 residues. The CDR3 loop reads CATDLPGQGMGTEAFF. The CDR3 DNA follows: TGTGCCACCGATCTCCCGGGACAGGGGATGGGAACTGAAGCTTTCTTT.

The chain carries TRBV19 and TRBJ2-2, with a possible D match to TRBD2 (5 bases). Trimming pared 5 bases from V and 0 bases from J, leaving 10 bases between. From germline, CDR1 is LNHDA and CDR2 SQIVND (reference sequence). CDR3 length: 15 residues. Written as DNA, the CDR3 is TGTGCCAGTAGTCTCTGGACTGCGAACACCGGGGAGCTGTTTTTT. Its protein is CASSLWTANTGELFF.

The chain has TRBV19 and TRBJ1-3; D gene uncertain. The CDR3 has 17 amino acids. V lost 3 bases and J lost 2, with 17 bases in between. CDR1 is LNHDA, CDR2 SQIVND, per germline (reference sequence). The CDR3 protein is CASSIQTARVAGNTIYF. The CDR3 DNA follows: TGTGCCAGTAGTATCCAAACGGCTAGGGTGGCTGGAAACACCATATATTTT.

This chain joins TRBV4-3 and TRBJ2-1; 12 positions agree with TRBD2. Losses at the gene ends were 0 bases for V and 7 bases for J; bases not matched to a gene: 7. The CDR3 has 17 amino acids. Germline V CDR1 and CDR2: LGHNA, YSLEER. CDR3 in DNA: TGCGCCAGCAGCCAAGATCAGGCTAGCGGGGGGGCGAATGAGCAGTTCTTC. Its translation is CASSQDQASGGANEQFF.

In DNA form, the CDR3 reads TGTGCCAGCGTTAGGGGGCAGGGGGCCCTCGAGCAGTACTTC. Encoded protein: CASVRGQGALEQYF. This rearrangement joins TRBV6-5 to TRBJ2-7; 8 bases agree with TRBD1. The CDR3 runs 14 residues. Germline V CDR1 and CDR2: MNHEY, SVGAGI. Unmatched junction bases numbered 12, after V lost 8 bases and J lost 6 bases.

The rearrangement links TRBV14 to TRBJ1-1; weak D call: TRBD1 (5 bases). With 0 bases removed from V and 10 bases from J, the gap between germline ends came to 15 bases. The CDR3 is made up of 14 amino acids. Per the germline V gene, CDR1 is SGHDN and CDR2 is FVKESK. Written as DNA, the CDR3 is TGTGCCAGCAGCCAAGATAGGATTGCCCAGGGAGCTTTCTTT. This codes for CASSQDRIAQGAFF.

CDR3 DNA sequence: TGTGCCAGCAGCCCCGGGAGCGGGGCTGAAGCTTTCTTT. Its protein is CASSPGSGAEAFF. The chain is built from TRBV6-5 and TRBJ1-1; D gene ambiguous. In germline, CDR1 is MNHEY, CDR2 SVGAGI. The CDR3 totals 13 residues. The ends were cut back, 6 bases at V and 6 bases at J, with 14 bases in the middle.

The chain is built from TRBV13 and TRBJ1-6, with 7 bases fitting TRBD1. V shed 5 bases, J shed 7 bases, and the junction held 8 bases outside the gene matches. Looked up from germline, CDR1 is PRHDT and CDR2 is FYEKMQ (reference sequence). CDR3 length: 15 residues. The CDR3 spells CASSTRDSRNSPLHF. CDR3 sequence (DNA): TGTGCCAGCAGCACCCGGGACAGTAGAAATTCACCCCTCCACTTT.

The rearrangement uses TRBV28 and TRBJ1-1; possibly TRBD1 for D (6 bases). The CDR3 runs to 14 residues. Between the trimmed V and J ends, which lost 4 bases and 0 bases, there was a span of 9 bases. CDR1 and CDR2 (germline): MDHEN, SYDVKM. CDR3 loop: CASSSGTLNTEAFF. In DNA, the CDR3 is TGTGCCAGCAGTTCGGGGACATTGAACACTGAAGCTTTCTTT.

J is TRBJ1-5 and V is TRBV28, with D hard to call. The CDR3 runs 11 residues. Germline loops: CDR1 MDHEN, CDR2 SYDVKM. Trimming cost V 3 bases and J 11 bases, with 8 bases left between them. This CDR3 is CASSFDWAQHF. The DNA for the CDR3 is TGTGCCAGCAGTTTTGATTGGGCCCAGCATTTT.

This chain connects TRBV5-8 to TRBJ1-4, with 8 bases identical to TRBD1. The CDR3 is made up of 16 amino acids. Germline V CDR1 and CDR2: SGHTS, YDEGEE. The V gene end was trimmed by 3 bases and the J gene end by 5 bases; junction bases not matched to a gene: 9. In DNA form, the CDR3 reads TGTGCCAGCAGCTCCGGGAAGACAGGGGTGAATGAAAAACTGTTTTTT. Protein: CASSSGKTGVNEKLFF.

The chain combines TRBV12-3 or TRBV12-4 with TRBJ1-5; D is possibly TRBD1 (5 bases). The CDR3 has 13 amino acids. The CDR3 DNA reads as TGTGCGTCGATGAGGGGTGGAAGTCAGCCCCAGCATTTT. The encoded protein is CASMRGGSQPQHF.

The J gene is TRBJ2-1, the V gene TRBV4-1; D may match TRBD1 or TRBD2 (5 bases each). This CDR3 contains 16 residues. Looked up from germline, CDR1 is MGHRA and CDR2 is YSYEKL. Trimming removed 2 bases at V and 5 bases at J, with 16 bases between. CDR3 sequence (DNA): TGCGCCAGCAGCCAACCCCCCCCCGGGGCCCACAATGAGCAGTTCTTC. Translation: CASSQPPPGAHNEQFF.